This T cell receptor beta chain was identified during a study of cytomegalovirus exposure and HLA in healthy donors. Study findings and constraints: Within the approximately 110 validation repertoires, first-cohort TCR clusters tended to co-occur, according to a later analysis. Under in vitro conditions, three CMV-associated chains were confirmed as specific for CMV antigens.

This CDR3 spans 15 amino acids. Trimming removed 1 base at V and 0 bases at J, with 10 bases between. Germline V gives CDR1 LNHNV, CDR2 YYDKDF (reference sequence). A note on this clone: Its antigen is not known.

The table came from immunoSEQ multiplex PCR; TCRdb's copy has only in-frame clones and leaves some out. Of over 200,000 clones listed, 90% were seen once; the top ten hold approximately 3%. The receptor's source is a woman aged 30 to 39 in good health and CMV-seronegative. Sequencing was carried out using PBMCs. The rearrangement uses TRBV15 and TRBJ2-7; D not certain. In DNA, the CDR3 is TGTGCCACCAGCAGAGGGGCAGTGAGCTCCTACGAGCAGTACTTC. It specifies CATSRGAVSSYEQYF. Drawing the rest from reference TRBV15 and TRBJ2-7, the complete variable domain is DAMVIQNPRYQVTQFGKPVTLSCSQTLNHNVMYWYQQKSSQAPKLLFHYYDKDFNNEADTPDNFQSRRPNTSFCFLDIRSPGLGDTAMYLCATSRGAVSSYEQYFGPGTRLTVT.